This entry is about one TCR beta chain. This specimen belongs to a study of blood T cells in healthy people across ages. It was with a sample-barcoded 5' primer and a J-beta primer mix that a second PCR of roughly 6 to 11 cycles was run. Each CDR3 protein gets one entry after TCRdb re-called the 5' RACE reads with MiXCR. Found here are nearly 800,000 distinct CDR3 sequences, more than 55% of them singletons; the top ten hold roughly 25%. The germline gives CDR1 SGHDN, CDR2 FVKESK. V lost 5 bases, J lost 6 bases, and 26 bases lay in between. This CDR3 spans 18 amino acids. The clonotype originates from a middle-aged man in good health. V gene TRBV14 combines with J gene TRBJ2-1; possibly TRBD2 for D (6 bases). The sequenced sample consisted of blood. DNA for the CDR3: TGTGCCAGCAGCACCCTACTTCAGGGACTTGCGGGGACCAATGAGCAGTTCTTC. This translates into CASSTLLQGLAGTNEQFF.